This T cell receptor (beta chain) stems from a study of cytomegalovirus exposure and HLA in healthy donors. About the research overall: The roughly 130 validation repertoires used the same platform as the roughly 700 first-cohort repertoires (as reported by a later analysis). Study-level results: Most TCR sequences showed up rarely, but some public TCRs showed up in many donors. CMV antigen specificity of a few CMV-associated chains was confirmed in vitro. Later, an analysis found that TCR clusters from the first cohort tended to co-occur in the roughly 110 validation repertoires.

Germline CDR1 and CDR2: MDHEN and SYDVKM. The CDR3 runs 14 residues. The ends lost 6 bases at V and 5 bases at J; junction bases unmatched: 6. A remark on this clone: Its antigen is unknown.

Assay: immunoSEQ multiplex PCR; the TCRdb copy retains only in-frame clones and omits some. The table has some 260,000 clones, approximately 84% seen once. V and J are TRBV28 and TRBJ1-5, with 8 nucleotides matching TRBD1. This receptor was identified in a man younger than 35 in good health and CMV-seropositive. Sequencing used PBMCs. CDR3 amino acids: CASSNGQGHQPQHF. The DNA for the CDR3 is TGTGCCAGCAGCAATGGACAGGGACATCAGCCCCAGCATTTT.